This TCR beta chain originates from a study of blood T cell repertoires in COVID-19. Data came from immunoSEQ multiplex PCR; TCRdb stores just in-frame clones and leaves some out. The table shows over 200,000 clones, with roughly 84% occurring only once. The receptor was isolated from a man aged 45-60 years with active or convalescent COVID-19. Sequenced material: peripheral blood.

Here the CDR3 reads CASSILHTGSEQYF. The CDR3, as DNA: TGTGCCAGTAGTATACTCCATACAGGGAGCGAGCAGTACTTC. This sequence joins TRBV19 and TRBJ2-7; D may be TRBD1 (6 bases). Deletions cut 2 bases from V and 6 bases from J, with 14 bases between. This CDR3 has 14 amino acids. Germline CDR1 reads LNHDA; CDR2 reads SQIVND (reference sequence).